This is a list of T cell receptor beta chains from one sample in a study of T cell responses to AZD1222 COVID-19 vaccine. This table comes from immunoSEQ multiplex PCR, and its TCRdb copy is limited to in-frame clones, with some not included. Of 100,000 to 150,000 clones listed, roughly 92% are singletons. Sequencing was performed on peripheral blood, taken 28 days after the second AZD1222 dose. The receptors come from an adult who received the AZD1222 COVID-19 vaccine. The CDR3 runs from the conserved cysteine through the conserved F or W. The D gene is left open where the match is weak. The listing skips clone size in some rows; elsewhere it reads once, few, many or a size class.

cdr3_nt: TGTGCCTATACATCAGGTGCCGGGGGCACAGATACGCAGTATTTT; cdr3_aa: CAYTSGAGGTDTQYF; j_call: TRBJ2-3; d_call: -; clone_size: -; v_call: TRBV30
cdr3_nt: TGTGCCAGCAGCTTAGCGGGAGGGAACCAAGAGACCCAGTACTTC; cdr3_aa: CASSLAGGNQETQYF; j_call: TRBJ2-5; d_call: TRBD2; clone_size: -; v_call: TRBV7-2
cdr3_nt: TGTGCCAGCACCGCGGACAGGGCCTACGAGCAGTACTTC; cdr3_aa: CASTADRAYEQYF; j_call: TRBJ2-7; d_call: TRBD1; clone_size: -; v_call: TRBV7-9
cdr3_nt: TGTGCCAGCAGGCCGGGACAGGGGGGAGTCTATGGCTACACCTTC; cdr3_aa: CASRPGQGGVYGYTF; j_call: TRBJ1-2; d_call: TRBD1; clone_size: -; v_call: TRBV6-5
cdr3_nt: TGTGCCAGCAGCGGGGGGCTAGAAACGGGCTCCTACGAGCAGTACTTC; cdr3_aa: CASSGGLETGSYEQYF; j_call: TRBJ2-7; d_call: -; clone_size: -; v_call: TRBV5-4
cdr3_nt: TGTGCCAGCAGCCCGCGACTTGGTAGCGGGGGGGCGGGTGAGACCCAGTACTTC; cdr3_aa: CASSPRLGSGGAGETQYF; j_call: TRBJ2-5; d_call: TRBD2; clone_size: -; v_call: TRBV7-2
cdr3_nt: TGTGCCAGCAGCTTAGCCACAGGGGCGGGCACCGGGGAGCTGTTTTTT; cdr3_aa: CASSLATGAGTGELFF; j_call: TRBJ2-2; d_call: TRBD1; clone_size: -; v_call: TRBV7-9
cdr3_nt: TGTGCCAGCAGCCAAGTTAGTAGGGGGCTGGGGAATCAGCCCCAGCATTTT; cdr3_aa: CASSQVSRGLGNQPQHF; j_call: TRBJ1-5; d_call: TRBD1; clone_size: few; v_call: TRBV4-2
cdr3_nt: TGTGCCAGCAGCTTAGGAGCTGCAGATACGCAGTATTTT; cdr3_aa: CASSLGAADTQYF; j_call: TRBJ2-3; d_call: -; clone_size: -; v_call: TRBV11-3
cdr3_nt: TGTGCCAGCAGCATACTAGCGGACAATGAGCAGTTCTTC; cdr3_aa: CASSILADNEQFF; j_call: TRBJ2-1; d_call: TRBD2; clone_size: -; v_call: TRBV6-2/TRBV6-3
cdr3_nt: TGTGCCAGCAGTTTGGGACGCCAAGAGACCCAGTACTTC; cdr3_aa: CASSLGRQETQYF; j_call: TRBJ2-5; d_call: -; clone_size: -; v_call: TRBV12-3/TRBV12-4
cdr3_nt: TGTGCCAGCATGTTAGCGGGGAACACCGGGGAGCTGTTTTTT; cdr3_aa: CASMLAGNTGELFF; j_call: TRBJ2-2; d_call: TRBD2; clone_size: -; v_call: TRBV27
cdr3_nt: TGTGCCAGCAGTTACCGGGGTTACAATGAGCAGTTCTTC; cdr3_aa: CASSYRGYNEQFF; j_call: TRBJ2-1; d_call: -; clone_size: -; v_call: TRBV27
cdr3_nt: TGTGCCAGCAGCTCTGACAGATACAATGAGCAGTTCTTC; cdr3_aa: CASSSDRYNEQFF; j_call: TRBJ2-1; d_call: -; clone_size: -; v_call: TRBV5-4
cdr3_nt: TGTGCCAGCCGGTGGCAGGGGAATTCACGCACAGATACGCAGTATTTT; cdr3_aa: CASRWQGNSRTDTQYF; j_call: TRBJ2-3; d_call: -; clone_size: -; v_call: TRBV2
cdr3_nt: TGTGCCAGCAGTTTACTCCAGACTAGCAGCCAAGAGACCCAGTACTTC; cdr3_aa: CASSLLQTSSQETQYF; j_call: TRBJ2-5; d_call: TRBD2; clone_size: -; v_call: TRBV28
cdr3_nt: TGTGCCAGCAGCCTGGGACACGGATCCTACGAGCAGTACTTC; cdr3_aa: CASSLGHGSYEQYF; j_call: TRBJ2-7; d_call: -; clone_size: -; v_call: TRBV5-4
cdr3_nt: TGTGCCAGCTCACCACCCCAGGGGCCCCATGAAAAACTGTTTTTT; cdr3_aa: CASSPPQGPHEKLFF; j_call: TRBJ1-4; d_call: -; clone_size: few; v_call: TRBV18
cdr3_nt: TGTGCCAGCAGTTACTCGTCAGCAGCCCAATCTCAAGAGACCCAGTACTTC; cdr3_aa: CASSYSSAAQSQETQYF; j_call: TRBJ2-5; d_call: -; clone_size: -; v_call: TRBV6-2/TRBV6-3
cdr3_nt: TGTGCCAGCAATCCCCAAGGGTACACCGGGGAGCTGTTTTTT; cdr3_aa: CASNPQGYTGELFF; j_call: TRBJ2-2; d_call: -; clone_size: -; v_call: TRBV6-5
cdr3_nt: TGTGCCAGCAGCTTTACAGCGAACACTGAAGCTTTCTTT; cdr3_aa: CASSFTANTEAFF; j_call: TRBJ1-1; d_call: -; clone_size: -; v_call: TRBV5-5
cdr3_nt: TGTGCCAGCAGCCCCTCAGGAAACACCGGGGAGCTGTTTTTT; cdr3_aa: CASSPSGNTGELFF; j_call: TRBJ2-2; d_call: -; clone_size: -; v_call: TRBV7-2
cdr3_nt: TGCGCCAGCAGCCAAGATGCCGGGTTTTCACCCCTCCACTTT; cdr3_aa: CASSQDAGFSPLHF; j_call: TRBJ1-6; d_call: -; clone_size: -; v_call: TRBV4-1
cdr3_nt: TGTGCCAGCAGCCAAGACTTCTACGAGCAGTACTTC; cdr3_aa: CASSQDFYEQYF; j_call: TRBJ2-7; d_call: -; clone_size: -; v_call: TRBV11-3
cdr3_nt: TGTGCCAGCAGGAACCGGGACTTCGCCTACGAGCAGTACTTC; cdr3_aa: CASRNRDFAYEQYF; j_call: TRBJ2-7; d_call: -; clone_size: -; v_call: TRBV7-2
cdr3_nt: TGTGCCAGCAGCCCCGGACCTATTAATTCACCCCTCCACTTT; cdr3_aa: CASSPGPINSPLHF; j_call: TRBJ1-6; d_call: -; clone_size: -; v_call: TRBV5-4
cdr3_nt: TGTGCCAGCAGTTACTCCGGACTAGCGGGGGGGTATGAGCAGTTCTTC; cdr3_aa: CASSYSGLAGGYEQFF; j_call: TRBJ2-1; d_call: TRBD2; clone_size: once; v_call: TRBV6-5
cdr3_nt: TGTGCCAGCAGTTTCCGGGACAGGGTGCCAAAAAACTCCTACGAGCAGTACTTC; cdr3_aa: CASSFRDRVPKNSYEQYF; j_call: TRBJ2-7; d_call: TRBD1; clone_size: -; v_call: TRBV6-2/TRBV6-3
cdr3_nt: TGTGCCAGCAGCTTAGACAATGAGCAGTTCTTC; cdr3_aa: CASSLDNEQFF; j_call: TRBJ2-1; d_call: -; clone_size: -; v_call: TRBV11-3
cdr3_nt: TGTGCCAGCAGCCCGGACAGGGGACCTTACAATGAGCAGTTCTTC; cdr3_aa: CASSPDRGPYNEQFF; j_call: TRBJ2-1; d_call: TRBD1; clone_size: -; v_call: TRBV7-2
cdr3_nt: TGTGCCAGCAGCTTAGATCGACAAAATAATTCACCCCTCCACTTT; cdr3_aa: CASSLDRQNNSPLHF; j_call: TRBJ1-6; d_call: -; clone_size: -; v_call: TRBV11-3
cdr3_nt: TGTGCCAGCAGCCTAGCGTCACTCCTCTCCTATAATTCACCCCTCCACTTT; cdr3_aa: CASSLASLLSYNSPLHF; j_call: TRBJ1-6; d_call: -; clone_size: -; v_call: TRBV7-2
cdr3_nt: TGTGCCAGCAGCGTAACCGGGACACTTGAGGGAGAGACCCAGTACTTC; cdr3_aa: CASSVTGTLEGETQYF; j_call: TRBJ2-5; d_call: -; clone_size: -; v_call: TRBV9
cdr3_nt: TGTGCCAGCAGTCCAGCACCCTACGAGCAGTACTTC; cdr3_aa: CASSPAPYEQYF; j_call: TRBJ2-7; d_call: -; clone_size: -; v_call: TRBV6-2/TRBV6-3
cdr3_nt: TGCAGTGCTAGTGGTCTAGCGGGAGCGGGAGAGCAGTACTTC; cdr3_aa: CSASGLAGAGEQYF; j_call: TRBJ2-7; d_call: TRBD2; clone_size: -; v_call: TRBV20-1
cdr3_nt: TGTGCCAGTACCAATCGAGGGGATTCACCCCTCCACTTT; cdr3_aa: CASTNRGDSPLHF; j_call: TRBJ1-6; d_call: -; clone_size: -; v_call: TRBV19
cdr3_nt: TGTGCCACCAGCCTCCAGGTACAGGGGGCATGGACCAAAAACATTCAGTACTTC; cdr3_aa: CATSLQVQGAWTKNIQYF; j_call: TRBJ2-4; d_call: TRBD1; clone_size: -; v_call: TRBV15
cdr3_nt: TGCAGCGTTGCTGGGGGGGGTGAAGCTTTCTTT; cdr3_aa: CSVAGGGEAFF; j_call: TRBJ1-1; d_call: -; clone_size: once; v_call: TRBV29-1
cdr3_nt: TGTGCCAGCAGCTCACTAGCGGGGGGCGGCGAGCAGTACTTC; cdr3_aa: CASSSLAGGGEQYF; j_call: TRBJ2-7; d_call: TRBD2; clone_size: -; v_call: TRBV7-2
cdr3_nt: TGTGCCATCAGTGAAGGGATGAATCAGCCCCAGCATTTT; cdr3_aa: CAISEGMNQPQHF; j_call: TRBJ1-5; d_call: -; clone_size: -; v_call: TRBV10-3
cdr3_nt: TGTGCCAGCTCGCCTACCGGGACCCAACTCTACGAGCAGTACTTC; cdr3_aa: CASSPTGTQLYEQYF; j_call: TRBJ2-7; d_call: -; clone_size: -; v_call: TRBV18
cdr3_nt: TGTGCCTGGAGTGTACCGCCTAGCTCCTACGAGCAGTACTTC; cdr3_aa: CAWSVPPSSYEQYF; j_call: TRBJ2-7; d_call: -; clone_size: -; v_call: TRBV30
cdr3_nt: TGCGCCAGCAGCCGGGGACAGGGGGGAGGTTCACCCCTCCACTTT; cdr3_aa: CASSRGQGGGSPLHF; j_call: TRBJ1-6; d_call: TRBD1; clone_size: -; v_call: TRBV4-3
cdr3_nt: TGTGCCAGCAGCTCCGACAGAGACACTGAAGCTTTCTTT; cdr3_aa: CASSSDRDTEAFF; j_call: TRBJ1-1; d_call: -; clone_size: -; v_call: TRBV7-3
cdr3_nt: TGTGCCAGCAGCCAAGAGGGAACAGCCGCACAGGACGAGCAGTACTTC; cdr3_aa: CASSQEGTAAQDEQYF; j_call: TRBJ2-7; d_call: -; clone_size: -; v_call: TRBV4-2
cdr3_nt: TGTGCCAGCAGCTTAACGGTCAGCAGCTCCTACAATGAGCAGTTCTTC; cdr3_aa: CASSLTVSSSYNEQFF; j_call: TRBJ2-1; d_call: -; clone_size: -; v_call: TRBV7-3
cdr3_nt: TGTGCCTGGAGTGTACACAGGGGCACTGAAGCTTTCTTT; cdr3_aa: CAWSVHRGTEAFF; j_call: TRBJ1-1; d_call: TRBD1; clone_size: -; v_call: TRBV30